Below, one T cell receptor beta chain is given with its context. Its target is unknown. The source of the sample is a study of early T cells in non-severe SARS-CoV-2 infection. Overall study results and limits: Matching against VDJdb likely underestimated virus-specific expansions, favoring anti-spike CD8.

Individual cDNA molecules carried attached unique molecular identifiers. MiXCR, applied by TCRdb to the 5' RACE reads, yields one record per CDR3 protein. The sample records some 48,000 distinct CDR3 sequences, about 12% being singletons. V gave up 5 bases and J gave up 2 bases, with 16 bases separating them. The CDR3 is made up of 15 amino acids. Germline loops: CDR1 MDHEN, CDR2 SYDVKM. The sample was whole blood. This chain joins TRBV28 and TRBJ2-7; TRBD1 is a possible D gene (5 bases). This receptor was identified in an adult who was a healthcare worker with PCR-confirmed SARS-CoV-2 infection or an uninfected control (not recorded which). This chain's CDR3 is CASSGQPLAPYEQYF. Here the CDR3 DNA reads TGTGCCAGCAGTGGACAACCCCTCGCCCCCTACGAGCAGTACTTC.